This T cell receptor beta chain was observed in a study of sequential checkpoint blockade in melanoma. CDR3 length: 15 residues. Trimming at V came to 7 bases and at J to 3 bases, leaving 7 bases not matched to a gene. Germline V lookup: CDR1 MNHNY, CDR2 SVGAGI (reference sequence). Treatment given: randomized to nivolumab then ipilimumab (arm A) or the reverse (arm B). Sorted cells were live CD3+CD8+, lacking CD19 and CD56, from PBMCs. Data came from immunoSEQ multiplex PCR; TCRdb stores just in-frame clones and leaves some out. The data contain 17,000 or so clones, 60% to 80% of them singletons. This clone showed up just once.

Sequencing was performed on CD8+ T cells sorted from blood (inferred from file names), taken from a patient given nivolumab and ipilimumab in sequence. This clonotype was sampled from a human donor with melanoma. The chain couples TRBV6-6 to TRBJ2-5; TRBD1 matches at 11 bases. Here the CDR3 DNA reads TGTGCCAGCAAGGGGGGGACAGGGGGAAAAGAGACCCAGTACTTC. It is translated as CASKGGTGGKETQYF.